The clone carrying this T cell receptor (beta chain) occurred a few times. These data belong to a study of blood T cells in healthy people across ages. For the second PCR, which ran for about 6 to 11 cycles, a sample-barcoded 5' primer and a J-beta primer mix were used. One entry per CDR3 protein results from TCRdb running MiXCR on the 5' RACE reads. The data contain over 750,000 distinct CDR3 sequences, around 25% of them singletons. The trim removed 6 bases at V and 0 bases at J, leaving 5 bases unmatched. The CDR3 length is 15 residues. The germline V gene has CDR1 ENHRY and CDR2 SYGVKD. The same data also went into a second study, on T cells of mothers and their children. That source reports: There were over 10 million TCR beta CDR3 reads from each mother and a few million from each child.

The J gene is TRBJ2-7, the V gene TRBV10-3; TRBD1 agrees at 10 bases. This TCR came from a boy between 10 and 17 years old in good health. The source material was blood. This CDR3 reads CAISAGQGPSYEQYF. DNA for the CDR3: TGTGCCATCAGCGCGGGACAGGGGCCCTCCTACGAGCAGTACTTC.